Presented here are 19 T cell receptor beta chains from one specimen sequenced in a study of T cells in Graves' hyperthyroidism and ophthalmopathy. Regions amplified from RNA transcripts were the TCR beta CDR3 regions. First-round RT-PCR of the TCR CDR3 relied on the HTBI primer set. TCRdb reprocessed the multiplex PCR reads with MiXCR, giving one entry per CDR3 protein. Among around 700,000 distinct CDR3 sequences listed, approximately 36% were seen once. Source material: blood. These receptors all come from a woman in her 40s with Graves' hyperthyroidism.

This sequence joins TRBV4-3 and TRBJ1-1; 9 positions agree with TRBD1. The V segment lost 6 bases and the J segment 4 bases; nucleotides outside the gene matches: 3. The CDR3 extends over 13 amino acids. CDR1 and CDR2 (germline): LGHNA, YSLEER. The CDR3 DNA is TGCGCCAGCAGTGCGACAGGGGGCACTGAAGCTTTCTTT. Amino acids: CASSATGGTEAFF.

The chain has TRBV7-3 and TRBJ1-2; unclear D gene. V dropped 8 bases and J dropped 2 bases, with 21 bases sitting between them. CDR1 is SGHTA and CDR2 is FQGTGA in the germline V gene. The CDR3 runs 16 residues. The CDR3 reads CASSPPGAAPNYGYTF. DNA of the CDR3: TGTGCCAGCTCACCACCGGGAGCCGCTCCGAACTATGGCTACACCTTC.

Remarks on this clonotype: This sequence may be a read error, since a much larger clone differs from it by one base. Here the CDR3 DNA reads TGTGCCAGCAGCCGGACAGGGTTTGGGCCCCAGCATTTT. This translates into CASSRTGFGPQHF. This chain uses TRBV9 with TRBJ1-5, with 8 bases fitting TRBD1. The CDR3 loop spans 13 amino acids. Unmatched junction bases numbered 6, after V lost 4 bases and J lost 9 bases. The germline V gene encodes CDR1 SGDLS and CDR2 YYNGEE.

This clonotype was recorded at least ten times. The rearrangement uses TRBV12-3 or TRBV12-4 and TRBJ1-2; TRBD1 matches at 7 bases. Trimming removed 5 bases from V and 4 bases from J; junction bases left unmatched: 7. There are 14 residues in the CDR3. DNA for the CDR3: TGTGCCAGCAGTACGCGGACAGGCCTCTATGGCTACACCTTC. It codes for CASSTRTGLYGYTF.

This clonotype was seen repeatedly, ten times or more. The CDR3 loop reads CASITGFGNTEAFF. CDR3 coding DNA: TGTGCCAGCATCACAGGGTTTGGGAACACTGAAGCTTTCTTT. This rearrangement joins TRBV5-6 to TRBJ1-1, with a possible D match to TRBD1 (6 bases). V shed 6 bases and J shed 1 base, with 13 bases lying between them. The CDR3 totals 14 residues. Germline CDR1 SGHDT, CDR2 YYEEEE.

The CDR3 protein is CASSQEAVSYEQYF. The CDR3 nucleotides read TGTGCCAGCAGCCAAGAGGCCGTCTCCTACGAGCAGTACTTC. V usage is TRBV3-1 and J usage is TRBJ2-7; unclear D gene. This CDR3 has 14 residues. Germline lookup yields CDR1 LGHDT and CDR2 YNNKEL (reference sequence). The V end lost 0 bases, the J end lost 0 bases, and 6 bases lay between the germline ends.

There are many counts of this clonotype. The chain uses TRBV5-8 and TRBJ2-7, with D tentatively TRBD1 or TRBD2 (5 bases each). The V gene lost 9 bases and the J gene lost 3 bases, with 16 bases spanning the gap. This CDR3 is 13 amino acids long. Looked up from germline, CDR1 is SGHTS and CDR2 is YDEGEE. CDR3 loop: CATRDGLRYEQYF. CDR3 coding DNA: TGTGCCACGAGGGACGGATTACGCTACGAGCAGTACTTC. Full variable domain (rest looked up from reference TRBV5-8 and TRBJ2-7): EAGVTQSPTHLIKTRGQQATLRCSPISGHTSVYWYQQALGLGLQFLLWYDEGEERNRGNFPPRFSGRQFPNYSSELNVNALELEDSALYLCATRDGLRYEQYFGPGTRLTVT.

This chain joins TRBV7-8 and TRBJ2-3; 7 positions match TRBD2. The trim removed 5 bases at V and 0 bases at J, leaving 17 bases unmatched. Germline CDR1 and CDR2: SGHVS and FQNEAQ. CDR3 length: 19 amino acids. The CDR3 reads CASSPSPRPSGSSTDTQYF. As DNA, the CDR3 is TGTGCCAGCAGCCCTTCCCCGCGGCCTAGCGGTTCTAGCACAGATACGCAGTATTTT.

This chain links TRBV27 with TRBJ2-7; no reliable D call. Trimming removed 3 bases at V and 5 bases at J, with 11 bases between. Germline V gives CDR1 MNHEY, CDR2 SMNVEV (reference sequence). This CDR3 comprises 13 residues. In DNA form, the CDR3 reads TGTGCCAGCAGTTTCCTTCCTTGGGACGAGCAGTACTTC. Protein sequence: CASSFLPWDEQYF.

This clonotype was seen at least ten times. The genes are TRBV9 and TRBJ2-5; D not certain. V shed 4 bases and J shed 6 bases, with 22 bases lying between them. This CDR3 has 16 amino acids. CDR1 and CDR2 from the germline V gene are SGDLS and YYNGEE. Written as DNA, the CDR3 is TGTGCCAGCAGCCAAAATCCAAAGCGAGTGGAAAAGACCCAGTACTTC. Translated: CASSQNPKRVEKTQYF.

The rearrangement links TRBV20-1 to TRBJ2-5, with D possibly TRBD2 on 5 matching bases. Germline V gene data show CDR1 as DFQATT and CDR2 as SNEGSKA (reference sequence). This CDR3 has 12 amino acids. V was pared by 3 bases and J by 3 bases, with 8 bases between. CDR3: CSASPGKETQYF. In DNA form, the CDR3 reads TGCAGTGCTAGTCCGGGGAAAGAGACCCAGTACTTC.

V usage is TRBV7-2 and J usage is TRBJ1-5; no reliable D call. Between the trimmed V and J ends, which lost 6 bases and 5 bases, there was a span of 11 bases. The CDR3 consists of 13 residues. Germline CDR1 and CDR2: SGHTA and FQGNSA. In DNA form, the CDR3 reads TGTGCCAGCAGTCCAGAAATATATCAGCCCCAGCATTTT. Translating gives CASSPEIYQPQHF.

This clonotype was seen only a few times. The V gene is TRBV12-3 or TRBV12-4, the J gene TRBJ1-4; TRBD1 matches at 10 bases. The CDR3 loop spans 14 amino acids. V lost 6 bases and J lost 7; bases outside the gene matches: 5. CDR3 sequence: CASSLTGGLEKLFF. Written as DNA, the CDR3 is TGTGCCAGCAGCTTGACAGGGGGCCTTGAAAAACTGTTTTTT.

Many counts were recorded for this clonotype. This chain connects TRBV19 to TRBJ1-2, with D unclear. From germline, CDR1 is LNHDA and CDR2 SQIVND (reference sequence). The V end was cut by 6 bases, the J end by 3 bases, with 8 bases between. The CDR3 contains 12 residues. DNA for the CDR3: TGTGCCAGTAGACGACTGTACTATGGCTACACCTTC. It codes for CASRRLYYGYTF.

In this sample, this clonotype turned up many times. The chain is built from TRBV7-9 and TRBJ1-1, with TRBD1 matching over 9 bases. Per the germline V gene, CDR1 is SEHNR and CDR2 is FQNEAQ (reference sequence). J was trimmed by 5 bases and V by 3 bases; bases with no gene match: 7. This CDR3 contains 15 residues. The chain's CDR3 is CASSFEQGAGTEAFF. CDR3 nucleotides: TGTGCCAGCAGCTTCGAACAGGGGGCAGGTACTGAAGCTTTCTTT.

The chain joins TRBV19 to TRBJ1-2, with D perhaps TRBD1 (5 bases). V gave up 3 bases and J gave up 4 bases, with 15 bases separating them. CDR3 length: 15 amino acids. Per the germline V gene, CDR1 is LNHDA and CDR2 is SQIVND (reference sequence). The CDR3 sequence: CASSIGQGGRYGYTF. The CDR3 bases are TGTGCCAGTAGTATTGGGCAGGGCGGTCGCTATGGCTACACCTTC.

This clonotype was seen at least ten times. The gene calls are TRBV29-1 and TRBJ2-7; D is undetermined. CDR1 is SQVTM, CDR2 ANQGSEA, per germline. CDR3 length: 14 residues. Trimming stripped 1 base from V and 0 bases from J, with 10 bases between. The CDR3 DNA reads as TGCAGCGTTGAAGTCGGAAAGGCCTCCTACGAGCAGTACTTC. Its protein is CSVEVGKASYEQYF.

This clonotype was observed a handful of times. The genes are TRBV24-1 and TRBJ2-3; 7 bases match TRBD1. Germline V gives CDR1 KGHDR, CDR2 SFDVKD. The CDR3 is 14 amino acids. Unmatched junction bases numbered 4, after V lost 5 bases and J lost 3 bases. The CDR3 loop is CATSGPTGTDTQYF. The CDR3 nucleotides read TGTGCCACCAGTGGACCGACAGGGACAGATACGCAGTATTTT.

This clonotype has only a few counts. The V call is TRBV12-3 or TRBV12-4, the J call TRBJ1-2, with TRBD1 as a possible D gene (5 bases). The CDR3 covers 13 residues. Trimming left V 8 bases short and J 13 bases short, with 23 bases between. CDR3 loop: CASSTRDLRSGTF. The CDR3 DNA reads as TGTGCCAGCTCCACCCGGGACCTCAGGTCTGGCACCTTC.